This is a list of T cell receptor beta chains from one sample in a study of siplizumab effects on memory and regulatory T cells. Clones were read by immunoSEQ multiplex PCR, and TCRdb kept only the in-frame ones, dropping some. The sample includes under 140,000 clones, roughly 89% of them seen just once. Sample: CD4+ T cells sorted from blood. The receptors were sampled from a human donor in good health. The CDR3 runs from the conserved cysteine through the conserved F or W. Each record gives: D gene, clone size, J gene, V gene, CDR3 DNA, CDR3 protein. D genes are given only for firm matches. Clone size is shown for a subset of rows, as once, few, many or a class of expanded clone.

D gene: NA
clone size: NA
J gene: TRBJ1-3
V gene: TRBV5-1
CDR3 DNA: TGCGCCAGCAGCTTGGGAGGGGCTGGAAACACCATATATTTT
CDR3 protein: CASSLGGAGNTIYF

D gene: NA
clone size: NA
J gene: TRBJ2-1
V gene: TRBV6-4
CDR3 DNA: TGTGCCAGCAGTGACGGGGATGGGCACAATGAGCAGTTCTTC
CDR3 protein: CASSDGDGHNEQFF

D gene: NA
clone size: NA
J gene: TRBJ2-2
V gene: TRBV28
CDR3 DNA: TGTGCCAGCAGTGAGGGGCAGCTGAACACCGGGGAGCTGTTTTTT
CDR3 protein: CASSEGQLNTGELFF

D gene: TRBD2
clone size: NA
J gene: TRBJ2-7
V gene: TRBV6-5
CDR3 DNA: TGTGCCAGCAGTATGAAGCGGGGGGGCGTAAACGAGCAGTACTTC
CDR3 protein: CASSMKRGGVNEQYF

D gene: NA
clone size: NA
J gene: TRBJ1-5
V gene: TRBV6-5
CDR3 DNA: TGTGCCAGCAGTTACTCTAGGGGGGGCGCAGGTCAGCCCCAGCATTTT
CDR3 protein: CASSYSRGGAGQPQHF

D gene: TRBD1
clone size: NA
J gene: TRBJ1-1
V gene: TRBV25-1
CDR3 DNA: TGTGCCAGCAGTGAATATCGAGGGGGCGGGACTGAAGCTTTCTTT
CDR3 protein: CASSEYRGGGTEAFF

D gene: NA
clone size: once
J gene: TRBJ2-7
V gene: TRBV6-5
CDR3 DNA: TGTGCCAGCCGCCGGGGGTACGAGCAGTACTTC
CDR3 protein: CASRRGYEQYF

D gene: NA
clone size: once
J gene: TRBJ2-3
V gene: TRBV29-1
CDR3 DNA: TGCAGCGTCGCCGGGACGGAGGCGTTGGATACGCAGTATTTT
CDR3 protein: CSVAGTEALDTQYF

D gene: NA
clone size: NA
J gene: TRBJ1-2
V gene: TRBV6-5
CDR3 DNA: TGTGCCACCTCGACGGCAGTTGGTGGCTACACCTTC
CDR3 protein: CATSTAVGGYTF

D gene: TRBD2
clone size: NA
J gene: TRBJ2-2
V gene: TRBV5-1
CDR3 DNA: TGCGCCAGCAGCCCCGGGACTAGCGGGAGAAACACCGGGGAGCTGTTTTTT
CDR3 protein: CASSPGTSGRNTGELFF

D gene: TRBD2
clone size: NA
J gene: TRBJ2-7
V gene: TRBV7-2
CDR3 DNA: TGTGCCAGCAGCTTAGCGCTAAGTCTCGGGGGGGGCTACGAGCAGTACTTC
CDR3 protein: CASSLALSLGGGYEQYF

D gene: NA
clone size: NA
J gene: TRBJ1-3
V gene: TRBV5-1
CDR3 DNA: TGCGCCAGCAGCTTGGCCGGGCAGGGGTCTTACTCTGGAAACACCATATATTTT
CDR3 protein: CASSLAGQGSYSGNTIYF

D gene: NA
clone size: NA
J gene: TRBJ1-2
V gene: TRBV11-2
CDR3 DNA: TGTGCCAGCAGCCACCGACAGGCGGTCTATGGCTACACCTTC
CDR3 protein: CASSHRQAVYGYTF

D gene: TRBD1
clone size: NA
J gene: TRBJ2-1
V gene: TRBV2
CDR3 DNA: TGTGCCAGCAGTGCGGGCAGGGGGTTGACTGAGCAGTTCTTC
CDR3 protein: CASSAGRGLTEQFF

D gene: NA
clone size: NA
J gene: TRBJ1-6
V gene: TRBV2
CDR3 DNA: TGTGCCACCGCTAATAATCCTCCTAATTCACCCCTCCACTTT
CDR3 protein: CATANNPPNSPLHF

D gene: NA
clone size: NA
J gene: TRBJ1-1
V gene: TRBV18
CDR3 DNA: TGTGCCAGCTCACCACGTGTGAAACAGGCGAACACTGAAGCTTTCTTT
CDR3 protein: CASSPRVKQANTEAFF

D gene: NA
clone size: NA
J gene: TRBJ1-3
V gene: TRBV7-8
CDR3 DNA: TGTGCCAGCAGCTTCGGACAGATTGGAAACACCATATATTTT
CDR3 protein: CASSFGQIGNTIYF

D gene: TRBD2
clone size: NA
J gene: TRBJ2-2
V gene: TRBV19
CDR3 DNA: TGTGCCAGTAGTATAGATCCTAGCGGGAGAGTTACCGGGGAGCTGTTTTTT
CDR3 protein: CASSIDPSGRVTGELFF

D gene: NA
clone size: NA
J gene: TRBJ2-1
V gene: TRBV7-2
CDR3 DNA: TGTGCCAGCACTATACATCCCATGTCACGGGAGAGCCGAGGCGGTGAGCAGTTCTTC
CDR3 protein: CASTIHPMSRESRGGEQFF

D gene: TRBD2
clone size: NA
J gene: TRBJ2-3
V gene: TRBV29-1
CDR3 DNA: TGCAGCCTGACTAGCGGCGATAGCACAGATACGCAGTATTTT
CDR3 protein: CSLTSGDSTDTQYF

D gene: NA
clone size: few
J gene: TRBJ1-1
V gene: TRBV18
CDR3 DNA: TGTGCCAGCTCACCGTCGTCTAACACTGAAGCTTTCTTT
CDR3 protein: CASSPSSNTEAFF

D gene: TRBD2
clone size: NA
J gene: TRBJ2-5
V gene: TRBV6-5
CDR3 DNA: TGTGCCAGCAGTTCCCTAAGCGGGGTCTGGGGGACCCAGTACTTC
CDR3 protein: CASSSLSGVWGTQYF

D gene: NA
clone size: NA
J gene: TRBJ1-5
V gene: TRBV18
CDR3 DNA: TGTGCCAGCAGGGGACAAAACGACGAGCCCCAGCATTTT
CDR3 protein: CASRGQNDEPQHF

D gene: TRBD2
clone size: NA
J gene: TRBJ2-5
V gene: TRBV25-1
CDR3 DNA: TGTGCCAGCATCGGGGGGGGAGAGACCCAGTACTTC
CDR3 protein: CASIGGGETQYF

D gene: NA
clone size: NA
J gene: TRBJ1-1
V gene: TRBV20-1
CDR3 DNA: TGCAGTGCTCATAGACACACTGAAGCTTTCTTT
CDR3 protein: CSAHRHTEAFF

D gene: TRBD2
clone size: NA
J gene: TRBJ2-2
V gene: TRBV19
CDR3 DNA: TGTGCCAGTAGTACCAACCCACTAGCGGGGGACTCAACCGGGGAGCTGTTTTTT
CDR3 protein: CASSTNPLAGDSTGELFF

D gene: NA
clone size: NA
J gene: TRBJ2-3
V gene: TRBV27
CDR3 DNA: TGTGCCAGCAGTTTATATTTGGGGGCTAGCGGAAGGGCAGATACGCAGTATTTT
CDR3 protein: CASSLYLGASGRADTQYF

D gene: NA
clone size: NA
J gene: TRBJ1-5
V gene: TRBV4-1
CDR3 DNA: TGCGCCAGCAGCCAACCTAATCAGCCCCAGCATTTT
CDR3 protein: CASSQPNQPQHF

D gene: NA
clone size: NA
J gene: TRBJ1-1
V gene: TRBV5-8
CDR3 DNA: TGTGCCACGACGGAGTGGGGCACTGAAGCTTTCTTT
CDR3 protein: CATTEWGTEAFF

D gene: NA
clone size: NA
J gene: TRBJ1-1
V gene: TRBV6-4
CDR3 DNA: TGTGCCAGCAGTAAACAAGGTGACACTGAAGCTTTCTTT
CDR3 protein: CASSKQGDTEAFF

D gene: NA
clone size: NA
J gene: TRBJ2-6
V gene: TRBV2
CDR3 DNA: TGTGCCAGCAGCGAACAGGACTCTGGGGCCAACGTCCTGACTTTC
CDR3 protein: CASSEQDSGANVLTF

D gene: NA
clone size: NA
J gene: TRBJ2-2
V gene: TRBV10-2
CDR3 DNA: TGCGCCAGCAGTGAAAGGCTTACCGGGGAGCTGTTTTTT
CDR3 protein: CASSERLTGELFF

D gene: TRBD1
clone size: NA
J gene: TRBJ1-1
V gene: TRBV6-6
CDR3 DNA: TGTGCCAGCAGTTACCCGGGACAGGGGAACACTGAAGCTTTCTTT
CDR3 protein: CASSYPGQGNTEAFF

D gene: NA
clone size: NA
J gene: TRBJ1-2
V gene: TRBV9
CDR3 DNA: TGTGCCAGCAGCGTAGGGAACAGGAACTATGGCTACACCTTC
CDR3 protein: CASSVGNRNYGYTF

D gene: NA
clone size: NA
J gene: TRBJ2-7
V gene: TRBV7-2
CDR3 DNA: TGTGCCAGCAGCCAATCGACCGGGACCTACGAGCAGTACTTC
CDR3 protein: CASSQSTGTYEQYF

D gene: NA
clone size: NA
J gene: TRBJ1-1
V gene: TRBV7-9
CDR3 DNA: TGTGCCAGCAGCCCCCCAGGGAACATGAACACTGAAGCTTTCTTT
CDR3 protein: CASSPPGNMNTEAFF

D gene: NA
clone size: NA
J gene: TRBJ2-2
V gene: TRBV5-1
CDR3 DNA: TGCGCCAGCAGCTGGACACCGAACACCGGGGAGCTGTTTTTT
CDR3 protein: CASSWTPNTGELFF

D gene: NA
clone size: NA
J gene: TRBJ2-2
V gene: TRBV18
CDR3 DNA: TGTGCCAGCTCGCCCAAGGCGGGGGAGCTGTTTTTT
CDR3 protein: CASSPKAGELFF

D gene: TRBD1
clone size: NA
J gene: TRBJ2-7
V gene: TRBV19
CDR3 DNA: TGTGCCAGTTCAGACAGGGGGGGCGAGCAGTACTTC
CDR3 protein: CASSDRGGEQYF

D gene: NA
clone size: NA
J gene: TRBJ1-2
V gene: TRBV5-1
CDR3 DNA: TGCGCCAGCAGCTTGATCGGGGTTCCTAACTATGGCTACACCTTC
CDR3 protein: CASSLIGVPNYGYTF

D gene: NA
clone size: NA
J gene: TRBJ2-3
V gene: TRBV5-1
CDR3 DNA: TGCGCCAGCAGCCCGGCGGGGTGGACGCAGTATTTT
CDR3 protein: CASSPAGWTQYF

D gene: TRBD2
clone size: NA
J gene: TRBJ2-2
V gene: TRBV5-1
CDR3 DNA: TGCGCCAGCAACGAGGGACTAGCGGGAACCGGGGAGCTGTTTTTT
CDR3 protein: CASNEGLAGTGELFF

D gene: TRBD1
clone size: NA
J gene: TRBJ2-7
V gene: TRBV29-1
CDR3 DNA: TGCAGCGTTGGGACAGGGGGCTCCGAGCAGTACTTC
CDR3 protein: CSVGTGGSEQYF

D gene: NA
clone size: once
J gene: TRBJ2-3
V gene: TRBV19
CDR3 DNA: TGTGCCAGTAGTCCCATAGGGGGGAAAGAAGGCACAGATACGCAGTATTTT
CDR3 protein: CASSPIGGKEGTDTQYF

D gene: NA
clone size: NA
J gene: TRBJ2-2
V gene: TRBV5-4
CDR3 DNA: TGTGCCAGCAGCTCTGACGGGGGCGCTCCGGGGGAGCTGTTTTTT
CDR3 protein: CASSSDGGAPGELFF

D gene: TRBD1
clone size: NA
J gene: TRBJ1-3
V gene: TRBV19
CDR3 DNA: TGTGCCACCCGGGACAGCCCCGGGGACACCATATATTTT
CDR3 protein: CATRDSPGDTIYF

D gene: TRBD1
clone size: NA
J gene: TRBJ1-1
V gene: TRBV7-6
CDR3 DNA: TGTGCCAGCACCTTAAGGGAGGGGGCAGATGAAGCTTTCTTT
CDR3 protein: CASTLREGADEAFF

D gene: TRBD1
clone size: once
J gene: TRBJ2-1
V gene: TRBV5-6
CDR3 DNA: TGTGCCAGCAGCGTACGAGCGGACAGGGGGCTAATTGAGCAGTTCTTC
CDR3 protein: CASSVRADRGLIEQFF

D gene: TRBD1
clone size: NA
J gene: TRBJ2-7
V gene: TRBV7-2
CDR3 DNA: TGTGCCAGCAGCTCCCCAGGGGACAGCTACGAGCAGTACTTC
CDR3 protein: CASSSPGDSYEQYF

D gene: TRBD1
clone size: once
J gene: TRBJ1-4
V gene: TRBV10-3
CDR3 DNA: TGTGCCACCCAGCCCGACAGGGAGGGAGAAAAACTGTTTTTT
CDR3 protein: CATQPDREGEKLFF

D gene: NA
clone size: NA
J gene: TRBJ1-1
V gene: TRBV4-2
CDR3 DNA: TGTGCCAGCAGCCCACAAAAAGAGACTGAAGCTTTCTTT
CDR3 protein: CASSPQKETEAFF

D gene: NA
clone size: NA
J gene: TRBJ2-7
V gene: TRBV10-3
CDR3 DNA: TGTGCCATCAGTGAGTCTACGCTGGGTGGTTACGAGCAGTACTTC
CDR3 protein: CAISESTLGGYEQYF